Each of the 16 T cell receptor beta chains below was sequenced from the same sample in a study of CD8 T cells in Susac syndrome. It was with random hexamers that about 0.45 to 1 ug RNA was reverse transcribed. Via MiXCR, TCRdb re-called the immunoSEQ multiplex PCR reads, giving one row per CDR3 protein. Of 400,000 to 550,000 distinct CDR3 sequences listed, 85% are singletons. Sequenced material: CD8+ T cells from PBMCs. The receptors stem from a human donor with multiple sclerosis.

The gene calls are TRBV27 and TRBJ1-1; unclear D gene. Germline V gives CDR1 MNHEY, CDR2 SMNVEV (reference sequence). The germline V and J ends were trimmed by 0 bases and 5 bases, with 13 bases remaining between them. This CDR3 is built from 15 residues. In DNA form, the CDR3 reads TGTGCCAGCAGTTTATCGATAGGGCTTAGTACTGAAGCTTTCTTT. Protein product: CASSLSIGLSTEAFF.

The chain recombines TRBV11-2 with TRBJ2-7; D unclear. The V end lost 4 bases, the J end lost 2 bases, and 12 bases lay between the germline ends. The germline V gene encodes CDR1 SGHAT and CDR2 FQNNGV. The CDR3 runs 14 residues. The CDR3 bases are TGTGCCAGCAGCTCCCCTGGTAAACCCTACGAGCAGTACTTC. Amino acid sequence: CASSSPGKPYEQYF.

This clonotype has more than one count but fewer than ten. This chain connects TRBV6-5 to TRBJ2-7, with 7 bases fitting TRBD1. The V and J ends lost 0 bases and 3 bases, in that order; junction bases with no gene match: 2. The V gene's germline CDR1 is MNHEY and CDR2 SVGAGI. There are 14 residues in the CDR3. In DNA, the CDR3 is TGTGCCAGCAGTTACTCGACAGGGTACTACGAGCAGTACTTC. Protein sequence: CASSYSTGYYEQYF.

The chain joins TRBV5-1 to TRBJ1-1; no reliable D call. Germline-derived CDR1 and CDR2 are SGHRS and YFSETQ. The CDR3 has 16 residues. V lost 4 bases and J lost 0, with 16 bases in between. The CDR3 nucleotides are TGCGCCAGCAGCCTTGCGTCGGGAATTATGAACACTGAAGCTTTCTTT. Translation: CASSLASGIMNTEAFF.

The chain combines TRBV4-1 with TRBJ2-7; TRBD2 is a possible D gene (5 bases). The CDR3 extends over 14 amino acids. Germline V CDR1 and CDR2: MGHRA, YSYEKL. The ends were cut back, 2 bases at V and 2 bases at J, with 10 bases in the middle. CDR3 protein: CASSQWGSAYEQYF. DNA of the CDR3: TGCGCCAGCAGCCAATGGGGTAGCGCCTACGAGCAGTACTTC.

The chain combines TRBV5-5 with TRBJ2-7; D is unresolved. CDR3 length: 13 residues. V was pared by 0 bases and J by 5 bases, with 9 bases between. Germline V gene data show CDR1 as SGHKS and CDR2 as YYEKEE (reference sequence). This chain's CDR3 is CASSLAGSDEQYF. The CDR3 bases are TGTGCCAGCAGCTTGGCCGGTTCCGACGAGCAGTACTTC.

V and J are TRBV27 and TRBJ1-2; D gene uncertain. This CDR3 is 14 amino acids long. CDR1 and CDR2 (germline): MNHEY, SMNVEV (reference sequence). V was shortened by 2 bases and J by 8 bases, with 15 bases between the two germline ends. DNA for the CDR3: TGTGCCAGCAGTTTAAGTGGGAGTCCCCGGGGCTACACCTTC. This gives the protein CASSLSGSPRGYTF.

This sequence joins TRBV5-1 and TRBJ2-1, with D perhaps assigned TRBD1 or TRBD2 (5 bases each). V lost 3 bases and J lost 4, with 23 bases in between. The CDR3 covers 18 residues. Germline V CDR1 and CDR2: SGHRS, YFSETQ. CDR3 amino acids: CASSSGGAGAHIYNEQFF. The DNA for the CDR3 is TGCGCCAGCAGCTCGGGTGGGGCGGGCGCCCATATATACAATGAGCAGTTCTTC. The entire variable domain, with the rest obtained from reference TRBV5-1 and TRBJ2-1, is as follows: KAGVTQTPRYLIKTRGQQVTLSCSPISGHRSVSWYQQTPGQGLQFLFEYFSETQRNKGNFPGRFSGRQFSNSRSEMNVSTLELGDSALYLCASSSGGAGAHIYNEQFFGPGTRLTVL.

The chain combines TRBV7-6 with TRBJ2-1, with 7 bases aligning to TRBD1. V trimming: 1 base; J trimming: 5 bases; junction bases outside the gene matches: 8. CDR3 length: 16 residues. Germline V CDR1 and CDR2: SGHVS, FNYEAQ. CDR3 nucleotide sequence: TGTGCCAGCAGCTTAGTGAGGGGACAGTCCCACAATGAGCAGTTCTTC. Translation gives CASSLVRGQSHNEQFF.

This chain joins TRBV28 and TRBJ2-7, with D possibly matching TRBD1 (6 bases). The germline V gene encodes CDR1 MDHEN and CDR2 SYDVKM. The germline V and J ends were trimmed by 5 bases and 3 bases, with 14 bases remaining between them. The CDR3 runs 14 residues. CDR3 amino acids: CASSLQGSYYEQYF. The CDR3 nucleotides read TGTGCCAGCAGTCTCCAGGGGAGCTACTACGAGCAGTACTTC.

This clonotype was counted a single time. This chain connects TRBV7-2 to TRBJ2-2; D possibly corresponds to TRBD1 (6 bases). Per germline, CDR1 SGHTA and CDR2 FQGNSA. The CDR3 runs to 13 residues. The V end lost 5 bases, the J end lost 9 bases, and 13 bases lay between the germline ends. For the CDR3, the DNA is TGTGCCAGCAGCCCACAGGGTACGAGGGAGCTGTTTTTT. It translates to CASSPQGTRELFF.

This sequence joins TRBV27 and TRBJ2-7; D is unclear. Germline CDR1 MNHEY, CDR2 SMNVEV (reference sequence). With 8 bases removed from V and 3 bases from J, the gap between germline ends came to 20 bases. This CDR3 has 15 amino acids. The CDR3 is CASGVLANQIYEQYF. CDR3 in DNA: TGTGCCAGCGGGGTCTTAGCAAATCAAATCTACGAGCAGTACTTC.

CDR3 loop: CASSLDLGLEADTQYF. In DNA, the CDR3 is TGCGCCAGCAGCTTGGATTTGGGGTTGGAGGCGGATACGCAGTATTTT. The genes are TRBV5-1 and TRBJ2-3, with TRBD2 as a possible D gene (5 bases). Per the germline V gene, CDR1 is SGHRS and CDR2 is YFSETQ. This CDR3 region has 16 residues. The V end was cut by 0 bases, the J end by 6 bases, with 17 bases between.

This rearrangement joins TRBV19 to TRBJ1-1; 8 bases fit TRBD1. V dropped 8 bases and J dropped 3; count of bases not matched to a gene: 11. This CDR3 region has 15 residues. Germline V gene data show CDR1 as LNHDA and CDR2 as SQIVND (reference sequence). DNA for the CDR3: TGTGCCAGTCGTCATGAGGACAGGGTCGACACTGAAGCTTTCTTT. Encoded protein: CASRHEDRVDTEAFF.

The chain recombines TRBV4-1 with TRBJ2-2; D possibly corresponds to TRBD1 (6 bases). The CDR3 has 17 residues. Trimming stripped 4 bases from V and 4 bases from J, with 19 bases between. CDR1 MGHRA and CDR2 YSYEKL come from the germline V gene. The CDR3 sequence: CASSPVDSLRPTGELFF. For the CDR3, the DNA is TGCGCCAGCAGCCCCGTGGACAGCCTGCGACCCACCGGGGAGCTGTTTTTT.

The chain links TRBV2 to TRBJ2-1, with 13 bases fitting TRBD2. Germline V gene data show CDR1 as SNHLY and CDR2 as FYNNEI. The CDR3 extends over 16 amino acids. Losses at the gene ends were 8 bases for V and 5 bases for J; bases not matched to a gene: 9. CDR3 coding DNA: TGTGCCAGCGGGACTAGCGGGACCGCCTGGGACAATGAGCAGTTCTTC. Its translation is CASGTSGTAWDNEQFF.